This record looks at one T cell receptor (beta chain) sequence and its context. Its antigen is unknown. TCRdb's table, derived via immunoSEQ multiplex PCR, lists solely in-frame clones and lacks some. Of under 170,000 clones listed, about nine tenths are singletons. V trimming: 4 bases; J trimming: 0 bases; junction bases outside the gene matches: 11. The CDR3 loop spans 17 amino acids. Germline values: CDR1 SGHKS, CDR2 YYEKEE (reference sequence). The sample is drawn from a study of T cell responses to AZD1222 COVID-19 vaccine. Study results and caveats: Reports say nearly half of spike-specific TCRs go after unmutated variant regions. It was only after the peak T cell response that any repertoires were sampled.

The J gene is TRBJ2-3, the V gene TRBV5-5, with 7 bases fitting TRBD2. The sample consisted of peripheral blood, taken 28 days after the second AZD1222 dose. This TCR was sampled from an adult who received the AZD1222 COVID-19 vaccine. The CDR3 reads CASSIAASGRSTDTQYF. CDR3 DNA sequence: TGTGCCAGCAGCATTGCCGCTAGCGGCAGGAGCACAGATACGCAGTATTTT.